The 5 T cell receptor beta chains presented below share a single source sample, sequenced in a study of blood T cell repertoires in COVID-19 (TCRdb year 2020). Library creation used the immunoSEQ multiplex PCR assay. Here the immuneACCESS table is served through TCRdb, limited to in-frame sequences with V and J called. Missing clones are a known gap in these copies; in checked studies unresolved V genes cover under half, and the rest lacks a known reason. For this sample the table gives 300,000 to 350,000 clones, of which 90% were detected only once. The top ten clones comprise around 4.3% of the sample. The sample was PBMCs or T cells enriched from blood (not recorded which). Receptor source: a woman aged 18-30 years with acute COVID-19.

The V and J genes are TRBV11-3 and TRBJ2-1, with a weak D call TRBD2 (7 bases). The CDR3 has 13 amino acids. Germline CDR1 SGHNT, CDR2 YENEEA. V gave up 2 bases and J gave up 10 bases, with 12 bases separating them. The CDR3 sequence is CASSLWEGGEQFF. CDR3 DNA sequence: TGTGCCAGCAGCTTATGGGAGGGGGGAGAGCAGTTCTTC.

The chain couples TRBV7-9 to TRBJ1-5; weak D call: TRBD1 (5 bases). The ends were cut back, 9 bases at V and 1 base at J, with 10 bases in the middle. The CDR3 contains 13 residues. CDR1 and CDR2 from the germline V gene are SEHNR and FQNEAQ (reference sequence). CDR3 sequence reads: CASVGGSNQPQHF. CDR3 nucleotides: TGTGCCAGTGTGGGGGGGAGCAATCAGCCCCAGCATTTT.

The gene calls are TRBV2 and TRBJ1-5; maybe TRBD1 (5 bases). The germline gives CDR1 SNHLY, CDR2 FYNNEI. The length of the CDR3 is 13 residues. Trimming took 3 bases from V and 5 from J, leaving 8 bases between them. CDR3 region: CASSDDSYQPQHF. CDR3 nucleotide sequence: TGTGCCAGCAGTGACGACAGTTATCAGCCCCAGCATTTT.

V and J are TRBV9 and TRBJ1-2, with 8 bases identical to TRBD1. Looked up from germline, CDR1 is SGDLS and CDR2 is YYNGEE. The CDR3 runs to 15 residues. J was trimmed by 5 bases and V by 0 bases; bases with no gene match: 6. In DNA, the CDR3 is TGTGCCAGCAGCGTAGATACAGGGGGGTTGTATGGCTACACCTTC. It is translated as CASSVDTGGLYGYTF.

The gene calls are TRBV3-1 (or the pseudogene TRBV3-2) and TRBJ1-1; 8 bases are shared with TRBD1. The V segment lost 3 bases and the J segment 3 bases; nucleotides outside the gene matches: 6. The CDR3 runs to 15 residues. Germline V gene sequence: CDR1 LGHDT, CDR2 YNNKEL (reference sequence). For the CDR3, the DNA is TGTGCCAGCAGCCACCGGGACAGGCCGGACACTGAAGCTTTCTTT. Translating gives CASSHRDRPDTEAFF.